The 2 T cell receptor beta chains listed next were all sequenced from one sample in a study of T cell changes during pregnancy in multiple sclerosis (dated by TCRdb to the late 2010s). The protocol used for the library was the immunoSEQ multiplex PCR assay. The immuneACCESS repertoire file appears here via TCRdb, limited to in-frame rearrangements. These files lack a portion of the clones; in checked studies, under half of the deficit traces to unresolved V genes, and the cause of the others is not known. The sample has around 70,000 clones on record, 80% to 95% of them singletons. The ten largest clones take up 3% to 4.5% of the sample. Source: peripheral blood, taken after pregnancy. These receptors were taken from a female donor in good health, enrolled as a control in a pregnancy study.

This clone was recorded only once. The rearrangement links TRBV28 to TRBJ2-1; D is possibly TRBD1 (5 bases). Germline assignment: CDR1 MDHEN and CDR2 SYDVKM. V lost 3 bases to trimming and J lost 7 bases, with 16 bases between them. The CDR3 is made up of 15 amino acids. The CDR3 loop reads CASSFLGRGKNEQFF. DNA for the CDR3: TGTGCCAGCAGTTTTTTGGGAAGGGGCAAGAATGAGCAGTTCTTC.

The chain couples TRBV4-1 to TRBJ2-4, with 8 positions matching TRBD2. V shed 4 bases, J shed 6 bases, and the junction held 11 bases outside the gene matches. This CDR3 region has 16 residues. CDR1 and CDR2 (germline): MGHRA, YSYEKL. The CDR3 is CASSRVFSGEGNIQYF. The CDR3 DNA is TGCGCCAGCAGCCGCGTCTTTAGCGGGGAGGGAAACATTCAGTACTTC.